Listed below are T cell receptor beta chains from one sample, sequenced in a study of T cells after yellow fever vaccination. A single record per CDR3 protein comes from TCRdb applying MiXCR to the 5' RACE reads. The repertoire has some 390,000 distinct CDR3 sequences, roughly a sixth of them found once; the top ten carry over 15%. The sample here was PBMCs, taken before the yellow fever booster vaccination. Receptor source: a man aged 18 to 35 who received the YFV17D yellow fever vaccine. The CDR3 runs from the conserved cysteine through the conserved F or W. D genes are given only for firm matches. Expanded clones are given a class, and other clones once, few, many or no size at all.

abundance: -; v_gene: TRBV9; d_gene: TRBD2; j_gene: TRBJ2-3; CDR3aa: CASSAYPRLAGGPADTQYF; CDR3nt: TGTGCCAGCAGCGCTTACCCGAGACTAGCGGGGGGGCCCGCAGATACGCAGTATTTT
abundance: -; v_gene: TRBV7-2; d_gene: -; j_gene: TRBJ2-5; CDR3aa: CASSLQGRRETQYF; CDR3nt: TGTGCCAGCAGCTTACAGGGGCGCCGGGAGACCCAGTACTTC
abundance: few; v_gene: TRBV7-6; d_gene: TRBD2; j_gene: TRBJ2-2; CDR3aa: CASSLAGLAGTNAGELFF; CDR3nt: TGTGCCAGCAGCTTAGCTGGACTAGCGGGGACCAACGCCGGGGAGCTGTTTTTT
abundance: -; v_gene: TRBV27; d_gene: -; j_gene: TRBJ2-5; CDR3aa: CASSLVPGTRGTQYF; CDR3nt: TGTGCCAGCAGTTTAGTTCCCGGAACACGGGGGACCCAGTACTTC
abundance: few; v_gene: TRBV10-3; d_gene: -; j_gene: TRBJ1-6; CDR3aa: CAIRPRGNSPLHF; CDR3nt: TGTGCCATCAGACCCAGGGGAAACTCACCCCTCCACTTT
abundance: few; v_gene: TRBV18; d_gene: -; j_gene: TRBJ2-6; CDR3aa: CASSPTFGAGANVLTF; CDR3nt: TGTGCCAGCTCCCCCACATTCGGGGCCGGGGCCAACGTCCTGACTTTC
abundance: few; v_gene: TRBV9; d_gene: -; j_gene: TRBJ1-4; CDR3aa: CASSAFGEDNEKLFF; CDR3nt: TGTGCCAGCAGCGCCTTTGGCGAGGATAATGAAAAACTGTTTTTT
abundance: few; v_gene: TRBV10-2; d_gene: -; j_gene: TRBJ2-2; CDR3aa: CASSEVANTGELFF; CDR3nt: TGCGCCAGCAGTGAGGTTGCGAACACCGGGGAGCTGTTTTTT
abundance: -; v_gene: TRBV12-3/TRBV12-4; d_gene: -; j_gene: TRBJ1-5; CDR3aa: CASSLARRQLNQPQHF; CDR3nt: TGTGCCAGCAGTTTAGCGCGTCGGCAGCTAAATCAGCCCCAGCATTTT
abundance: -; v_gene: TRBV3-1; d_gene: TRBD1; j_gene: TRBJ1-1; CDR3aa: CASSHVYRGLSAGTEAFF; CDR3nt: TGTGCCAGCAGCCATGTATACAGGGGCCTTTCTGCGGGCACTGAAGCTTTCTTT
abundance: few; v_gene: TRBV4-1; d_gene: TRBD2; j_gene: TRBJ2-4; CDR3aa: CASSAGTNKNIQYF; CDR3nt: TGCGCCAGCAGTGCTGGGACTAACAAAAACATTCAGTACTTC
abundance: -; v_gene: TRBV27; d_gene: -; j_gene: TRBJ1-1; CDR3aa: CASSLRDRELFF; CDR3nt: TGTGCCAGCAGTTTAAGGGACCGCGAGCTTTTCTTT